This T cell receptor beta chain was observed in a study of blood T cell repertoires in COVID-19. Study-wide context: COVID-19 samples, acute and convalescent, were from the United States, Italy and Spain.

Per germline, CDR1 SGHRS and CDR2 YFSETQ. The length of the CDR3 is 13 residues. With 4 bases removed from V and 3 bases from J, the gap between germline ends came to 8 bases. The Seattle patients, enrolled during active infection, were followed longitudinally. In the study's own analysis: Amplification of reference gene primers provided the estimated nucleated cell counts. Here immunoSEQ multiplex PCR was the method, and the copy in TCRdb shows in-frame clones only, minus some. The V and J calls and clone size were taken over from that table, and D and trimming were inferred from the DNA. The sample gives 150,000 to 190,000 clones, approximately 81% of which show up once; roughly 8.3% is in the top ten.

This TCR came from a woman aged 55-70 years with COVID-19, enrolled during active disease. The rearrangement uses TRBV5-1 and TRBJ1-5; maybe TRBD1 (5 bases). Sequences were obtained from peripheral blood. The DNA for the CDR3 is TGCGCCAGCAGCCAGGGTTTCAATCAGCCCCAGCATTTT. Amino acids: CASSQGFNQPQHF.